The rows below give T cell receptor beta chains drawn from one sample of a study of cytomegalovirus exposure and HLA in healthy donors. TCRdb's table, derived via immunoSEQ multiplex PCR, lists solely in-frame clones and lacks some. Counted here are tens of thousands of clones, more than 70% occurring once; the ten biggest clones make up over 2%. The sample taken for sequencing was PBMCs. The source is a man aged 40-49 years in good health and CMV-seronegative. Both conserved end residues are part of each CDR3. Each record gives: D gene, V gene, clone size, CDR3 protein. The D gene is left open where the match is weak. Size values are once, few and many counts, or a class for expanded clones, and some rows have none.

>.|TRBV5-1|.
CASSLEAGIGNEKLFF
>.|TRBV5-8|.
CASRRGLTFEKLFF
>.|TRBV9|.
CASSVASTGREQYF
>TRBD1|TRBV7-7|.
CASSLRTGLIYEQYF
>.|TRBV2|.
CASSRDNQPQHF
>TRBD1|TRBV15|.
CATSPGQGQETQYF
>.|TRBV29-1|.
CSVRQFLNTEAFF
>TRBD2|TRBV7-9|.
CASNSFRSGSSDEQYF
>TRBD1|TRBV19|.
CASSKGQNNQPQHF
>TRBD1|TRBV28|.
CASSLEGQGWDQPQHF
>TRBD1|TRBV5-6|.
CASSLMDRRTYEQYF
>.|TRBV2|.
CASSVSPGDGELFF
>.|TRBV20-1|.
CSASGGVEQYF
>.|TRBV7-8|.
CASSSAGSGSPLHF
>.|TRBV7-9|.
CASSPSKDIYEQYF
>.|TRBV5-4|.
CASSQSQANTEAFF
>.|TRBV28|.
CAISSRYTDTQYF
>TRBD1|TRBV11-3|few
CASSSQGNYGYTF
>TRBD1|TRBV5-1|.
CASSPRTGALSYGYTF
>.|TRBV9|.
CASSATGIETQYF
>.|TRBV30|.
CAWIGAETVYNEQFF
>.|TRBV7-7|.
CASSLGVFNEQFF
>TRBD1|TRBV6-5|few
CASSRDRLSTDTQYF
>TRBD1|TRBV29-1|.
CSVTDRGVDTEAFF
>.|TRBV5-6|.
CASSLGGQNEKLFF
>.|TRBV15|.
CATSPEISGNTIYF
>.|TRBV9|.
CASSVGGAKNIQYF
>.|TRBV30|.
CAWSEDSTTGELFF
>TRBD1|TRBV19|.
CASSTRDRDNSPLHF
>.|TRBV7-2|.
CASSPTRELGNEQFF
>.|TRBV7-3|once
CASSGPGTDTQYF
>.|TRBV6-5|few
CASSYETNANTGELFF
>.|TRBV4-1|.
CASSQDGASSSGNTIYF
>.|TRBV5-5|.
CASTLMIDRLNEAFF
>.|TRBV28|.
CASSWNQVQGPQHF
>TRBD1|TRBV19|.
CASSINGQGKNTEAFF
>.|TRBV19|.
CASSIANTGELFF
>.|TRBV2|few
CASSRDSSSGNTIYF
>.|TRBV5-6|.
CASSLGGIGNTIYF
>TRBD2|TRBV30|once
CAWRGTSGSSYNEQFF